This paragraph reports one TCR beta chain. Profiled with immunoSEQ multiplex PCR; TCRdb holds only in-frame clones, not every one. The sample has about 64,000 clones, 75% to 95% seen once. The data originate from a study of T cell responses to AZD1222 COVID-19 vaccine. Germline V gene data show CDR1 as SQVTM and CDR2 as ANQGSEA. The V gene lost 4 bases and the J gene lost 8 bases, with 14 bases spanning the gap. CDR3 size: 12 residues. The V call is TRBV29-1, the J call TRBJ1-2; D is perhaps TRBD1 (5 bases). This receptor was taken from an adult who received the MenACWY meningococcal vaccine as a control. The sequences come from peripheral blood, collected 28 days after the second dose of the MenACWY control vaccine. The CDR3 reads CSVAHGRGGYTF. The CDR3 coding sequence is TGCAGCGTTGCCCATGGGAGGGGCGGCTACACCTTC.